This T cell receptor (beta chain) was captured in a study of blood T cell repertoires in COVID-19. Study overall: Donors in the United States, Italy and Spain gave samples during acute or convalescent COVID-19. In each case, the material was cDNA or gDNA derived from T cells, B-cell-depleted T cells, or PBMCs.

Trimming cost V 0 bases and J 4 bases, with 12 bases left between them. CDR1 SGHVS and CDR2 FQNEAQ come from the germline V gene. The CDR3 covers 15 residues. Measured with immunoSEQ multiplex PCR; TCRdb has only the in-frame clones, and not every one. The table has about 230,000 clones, around 80% seen once; the top ten hold roughly 1.8%. Participants' own reports of clinical history determined their cohort assignment. Resolution of symptoms, clearance, or two negative PCRs was present in recovered Cohort 3 donors. The V gene is TRBV7-8, the J gene TRBJ1-1, with D possibly TRBD1 on 5 matching bases. The sequencing sample was made of PBMCs or T cells enriched from blood (not recorded which). This receptor was identified in a man aged 60 to 69 who had recovered from COVID-19. This CDR3 is CASSLADTFGTEAFF. The CDR3 nucleotides read TGTGCCAGCAGCTTAGCGGACACCTTCGGCACTGAAGCTTTCTTT.